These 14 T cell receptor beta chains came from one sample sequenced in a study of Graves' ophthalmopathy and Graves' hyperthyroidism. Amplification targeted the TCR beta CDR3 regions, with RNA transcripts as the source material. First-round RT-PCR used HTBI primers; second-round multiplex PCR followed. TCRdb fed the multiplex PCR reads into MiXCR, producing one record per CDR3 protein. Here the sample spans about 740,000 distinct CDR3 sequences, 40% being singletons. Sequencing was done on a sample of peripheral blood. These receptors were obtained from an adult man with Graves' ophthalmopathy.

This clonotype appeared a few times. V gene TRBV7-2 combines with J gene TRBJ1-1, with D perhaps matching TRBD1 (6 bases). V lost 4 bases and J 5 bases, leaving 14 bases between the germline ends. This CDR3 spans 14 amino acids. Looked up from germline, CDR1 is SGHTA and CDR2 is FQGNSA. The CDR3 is CASSWEGGTTEAFF. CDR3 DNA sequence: TGTGCCAGCAGCTGGGAGGGGGGAACAACTGAAGCTTTCTTT.

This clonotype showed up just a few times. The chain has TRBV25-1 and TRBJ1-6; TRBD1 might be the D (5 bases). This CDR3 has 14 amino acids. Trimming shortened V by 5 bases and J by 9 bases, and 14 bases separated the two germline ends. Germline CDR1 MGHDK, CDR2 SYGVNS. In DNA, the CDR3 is TGTGCCAGCAGTTTTTGGGGGATTGGTTCACCCCTCCACTTT. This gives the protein CASSFWGIGSPLHF.

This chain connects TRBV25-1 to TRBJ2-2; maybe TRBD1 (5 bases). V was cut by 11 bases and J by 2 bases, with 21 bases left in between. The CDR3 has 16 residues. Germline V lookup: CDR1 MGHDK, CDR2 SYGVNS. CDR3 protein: CAWTPLGATNTGELFF. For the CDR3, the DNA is TGTGCCTGGACCCCCCTTGGGGCTACAAACACCGGGGAGCTGTTTTTT.

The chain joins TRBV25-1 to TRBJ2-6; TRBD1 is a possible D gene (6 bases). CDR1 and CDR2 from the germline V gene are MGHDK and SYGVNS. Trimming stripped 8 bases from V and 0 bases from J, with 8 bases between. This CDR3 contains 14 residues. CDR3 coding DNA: TGTGCCAGCCAAGGGGGCTCTGGGGCCAACGTCCTGACTTTC. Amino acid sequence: CASQGGSGANVLTF.

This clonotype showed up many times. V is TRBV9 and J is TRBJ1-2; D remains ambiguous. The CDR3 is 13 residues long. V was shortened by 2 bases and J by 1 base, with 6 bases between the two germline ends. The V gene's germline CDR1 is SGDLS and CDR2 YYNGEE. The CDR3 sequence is CASSVRDNYGYTF. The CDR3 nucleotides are TGTGCCAGCAGCGTCCGTGATAACTATGGCTACACCTTC.

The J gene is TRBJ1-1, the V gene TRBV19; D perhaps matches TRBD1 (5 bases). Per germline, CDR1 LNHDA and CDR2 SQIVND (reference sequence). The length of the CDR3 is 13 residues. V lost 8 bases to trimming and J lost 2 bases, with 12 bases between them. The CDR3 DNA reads TGTGCCAGTGCCCTTGGGGGAAACACTGAAGCTTTCTTT. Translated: CASALGGNTEAFF.

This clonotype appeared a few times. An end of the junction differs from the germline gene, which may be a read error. The DNA for the CDR3 is TGTGCCAGCAGTTTATCAGGACAGGCGAACAATCAGCCCCAGCATTTT. Translation gives CASSLSGQANNQPQHF. The chain is built from TRBV24-1 and TRBJ1-5; 7 bases agree with TRBD1. Per germline, CDR1 KGHDR and CDR2 SFDVKD. The CDR3 runs 16 residues.

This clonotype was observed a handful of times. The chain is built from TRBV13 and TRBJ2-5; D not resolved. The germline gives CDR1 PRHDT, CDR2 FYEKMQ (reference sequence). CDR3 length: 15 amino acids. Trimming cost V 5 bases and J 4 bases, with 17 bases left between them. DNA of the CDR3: TGTGCCAGCAGCCCACGTGGGTTGCGTGCAGAGACCCAGTACTTC. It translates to CASSPRGLRAETQYF.

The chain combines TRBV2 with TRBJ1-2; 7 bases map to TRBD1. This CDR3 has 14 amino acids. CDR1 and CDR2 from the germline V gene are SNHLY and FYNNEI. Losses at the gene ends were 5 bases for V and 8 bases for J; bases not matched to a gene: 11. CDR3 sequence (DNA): TGTGCCAGCAGTACGAGACAGGGCGCGGGGGGCTACACCTTC. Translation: CASSTRQGAGGYTF.

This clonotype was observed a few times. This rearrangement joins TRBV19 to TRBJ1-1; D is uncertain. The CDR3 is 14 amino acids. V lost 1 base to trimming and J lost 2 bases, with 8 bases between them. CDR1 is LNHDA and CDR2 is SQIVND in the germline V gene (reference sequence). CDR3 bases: TGTGCCAGTAGTATAGGGCTAATTAACACTGAAGCTTTCTTT. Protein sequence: CASSIGLINTEAFF.

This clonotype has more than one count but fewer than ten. As DNA, the CDR3 is TGCAGTGCTCTAAGAGGGGAGCTTTCCTACGAGCAGTACTTC. Amino acids: CSALRGELSYEQYF. The chain recombines TRBV20-1 with TRBJ2-7; perhaps D is TRBD1 or TRBD2 (5 bases each). The CDR3 has 14 residues. V was pared by 5 bases and J by 1 base, with 15 bases between. Germline V lookup: CDR1 DFQATT, CDR2 SNEGSKA (reference sequence).

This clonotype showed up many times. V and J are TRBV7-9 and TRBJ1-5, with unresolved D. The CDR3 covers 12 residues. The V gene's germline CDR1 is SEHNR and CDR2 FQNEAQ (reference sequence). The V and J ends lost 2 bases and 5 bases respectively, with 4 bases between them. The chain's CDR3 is CASSLNDQPQHF. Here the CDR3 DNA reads TGTGCCAGCAGCTTAAACGATCAGCCCCAGCATTTT.

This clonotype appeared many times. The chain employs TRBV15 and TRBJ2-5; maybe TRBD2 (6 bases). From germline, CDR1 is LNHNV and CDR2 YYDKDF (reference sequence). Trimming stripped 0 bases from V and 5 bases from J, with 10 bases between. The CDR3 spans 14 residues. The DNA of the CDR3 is TGTGCCACCAGCAGAGATCGGGGGTTGGAGACCCAGTACTTC. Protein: CATSRDRGLETQYF.

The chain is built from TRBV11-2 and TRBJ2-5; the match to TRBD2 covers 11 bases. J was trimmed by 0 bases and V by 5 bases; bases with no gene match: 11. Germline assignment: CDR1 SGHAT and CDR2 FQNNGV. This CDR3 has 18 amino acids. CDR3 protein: CASSPLRLAGGHQETQYF. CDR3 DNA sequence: TGTGCCAGCAGCCCCCTGCGGCTAGCGGGAGGACACCAAGAGACCCAGTACTTC.